This TCR beta chain is from a study of T cells in localized non-small cell lung cancer. Study outcomes and limitations: Only one tumor region went through sequencing, so heterogeneity may still be there. Appearing in adjacent lung were a median about 59 of the top 100 tumor clones.

As for this clone: Antigen unknown.

J was trimmed by 8 bases and V by 3 bases; bases with no gene match: 7. The germline V gene has CDR1 MDHEN and CDR2 SYDVKM. This CDR3 contains 17 residues. Assay used: immunoSEQ multiplex PCR; TCRdb lists only in-frame clones, some missing. The sample lists around 17,000 clones; more than 85% were seen once. The sample in question was peripheral blood, obtained before any cancer treatment. The chain joins TRBV28 to TRBJ2-1; 16 positions match TRBD2. The receptor was isolated from a male donor older than 55 with stage II squamous cell lung carcinoma. As DNA, the CDR3 is TGTGCCAGCAGTTTTACGGGACTAGCGGGAGGGCCCTATGAGCAGTTCTTC. This encodes CASSFTGLAGGPYEQFF.